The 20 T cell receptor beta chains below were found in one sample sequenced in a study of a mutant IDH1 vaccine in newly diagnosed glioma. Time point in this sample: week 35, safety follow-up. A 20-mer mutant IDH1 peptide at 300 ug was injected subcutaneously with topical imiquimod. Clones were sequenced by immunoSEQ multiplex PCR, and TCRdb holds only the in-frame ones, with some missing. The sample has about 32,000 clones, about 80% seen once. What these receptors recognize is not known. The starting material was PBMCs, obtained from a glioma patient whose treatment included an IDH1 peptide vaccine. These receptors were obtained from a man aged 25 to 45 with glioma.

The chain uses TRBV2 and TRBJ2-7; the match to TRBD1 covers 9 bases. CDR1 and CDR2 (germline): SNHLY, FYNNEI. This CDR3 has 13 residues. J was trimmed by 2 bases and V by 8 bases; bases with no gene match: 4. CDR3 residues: CASAQGAAYEQYF. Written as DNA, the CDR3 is TGTGCCAGCGCACAGGGGGCCGCCTACGAGCAGTACTTC.

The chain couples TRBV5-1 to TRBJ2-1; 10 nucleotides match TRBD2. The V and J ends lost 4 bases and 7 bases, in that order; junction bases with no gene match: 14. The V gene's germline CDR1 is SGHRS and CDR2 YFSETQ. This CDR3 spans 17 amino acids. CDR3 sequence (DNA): TGCGCCAGCAGCCACCTACCCCTAGCGGGAGTAGAGAATGAGCAGTTCTTC. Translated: CASSHLPLAGVENEQFF.

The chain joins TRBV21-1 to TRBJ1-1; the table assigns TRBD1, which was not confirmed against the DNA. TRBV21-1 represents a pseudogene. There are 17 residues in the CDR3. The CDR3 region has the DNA TGTGCCAGCAGCAAAGTGGAAGAGGTCAGGGGAAACACTGAAGCTTTCTTT. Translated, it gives CASSKVEEVRGNTEAFF.

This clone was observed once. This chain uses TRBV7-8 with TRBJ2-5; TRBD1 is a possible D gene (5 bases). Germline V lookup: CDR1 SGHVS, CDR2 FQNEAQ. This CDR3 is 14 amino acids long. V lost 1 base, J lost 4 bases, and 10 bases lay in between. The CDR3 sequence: CASSLGRVVETQYF. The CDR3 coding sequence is TGTGCCAGCAGCTTAGGCAGGGTGGTAGAGACCCAGTACTTC.

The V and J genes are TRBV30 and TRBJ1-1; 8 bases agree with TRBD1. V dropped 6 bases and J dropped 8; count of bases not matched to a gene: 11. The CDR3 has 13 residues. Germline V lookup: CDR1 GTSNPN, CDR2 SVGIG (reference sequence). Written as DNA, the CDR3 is TGTGCCTGCCCTGACCTCGGGGACAGGGAAGCTTTCTTT. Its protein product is CACPDLGDREAFF.

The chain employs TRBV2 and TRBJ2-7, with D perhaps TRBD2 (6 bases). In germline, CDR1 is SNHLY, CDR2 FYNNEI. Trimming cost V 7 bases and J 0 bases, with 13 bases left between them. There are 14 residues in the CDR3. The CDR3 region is CASIPTGDSYEQYF. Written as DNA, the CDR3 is TGTGCCAGCATCCCAACGGGAGACTCCTACGAGCAGTACTTC.

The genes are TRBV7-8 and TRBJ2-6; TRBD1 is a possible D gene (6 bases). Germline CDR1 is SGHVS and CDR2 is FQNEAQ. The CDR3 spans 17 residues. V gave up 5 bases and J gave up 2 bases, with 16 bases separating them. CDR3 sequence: CASSATLQGAGANVLTF. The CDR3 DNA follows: TGTGCCAGCAGCGCCACCCTACAGGGAGCTGGGGCCAACGTCCTGACTTTC.

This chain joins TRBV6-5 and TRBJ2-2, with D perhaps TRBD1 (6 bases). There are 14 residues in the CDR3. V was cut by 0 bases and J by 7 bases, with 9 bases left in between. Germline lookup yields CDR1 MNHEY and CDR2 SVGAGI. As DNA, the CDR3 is TGTGCCAGCAGTTACTCGGGGGCCGGCGGGGAGCTGTTTTTT. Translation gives CASSYSGAGGELFF.

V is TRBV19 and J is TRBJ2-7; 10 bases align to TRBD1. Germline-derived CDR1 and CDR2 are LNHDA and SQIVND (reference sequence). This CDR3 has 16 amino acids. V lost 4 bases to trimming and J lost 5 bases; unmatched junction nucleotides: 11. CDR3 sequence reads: CASSTSRDRGRDEQYF. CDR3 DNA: TGTGCCAGTAGTACATCCCGGGACAGGGGAAGGGACGAGCAGTACTTC.

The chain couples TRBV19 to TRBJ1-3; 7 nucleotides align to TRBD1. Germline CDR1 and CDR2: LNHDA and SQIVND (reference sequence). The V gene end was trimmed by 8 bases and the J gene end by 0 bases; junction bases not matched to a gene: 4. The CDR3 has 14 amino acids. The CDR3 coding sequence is TGTGCCAGTGGGACAGTTAGCTCTGGAAACACCATATATTTT. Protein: CASGTVSSGNTIYF.

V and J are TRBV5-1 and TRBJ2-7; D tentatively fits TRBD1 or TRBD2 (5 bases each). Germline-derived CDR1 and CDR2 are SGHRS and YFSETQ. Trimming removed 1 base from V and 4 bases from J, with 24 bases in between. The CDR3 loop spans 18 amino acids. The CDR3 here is CASSLYPPGPKEVYEQYF. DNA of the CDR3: TGCGCCAGCAGCTTGTATCCCCCGGGGCCTAAGGAGGTGTACGAGCAGTACTTC.

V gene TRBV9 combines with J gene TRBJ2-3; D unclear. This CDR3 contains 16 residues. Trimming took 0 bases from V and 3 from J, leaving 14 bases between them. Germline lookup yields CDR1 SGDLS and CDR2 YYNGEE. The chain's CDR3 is CASSVGPSPGTDTQYF. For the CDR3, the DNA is TGTGCCAGCAGCGTAGGGCCGTCCCCTGGTACAGATACGCAGTATTTT.

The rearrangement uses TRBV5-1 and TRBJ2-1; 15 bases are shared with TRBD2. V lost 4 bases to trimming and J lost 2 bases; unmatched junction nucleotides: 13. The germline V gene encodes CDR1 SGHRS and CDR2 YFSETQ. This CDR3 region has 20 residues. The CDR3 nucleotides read TGCGCCAGCAGCCTCGCTCGGACTAGCGGGAGGGCTCCTACCTACAATGAGCAGTTCTTC. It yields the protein CASSLARTSGRAPTYNEQFF.

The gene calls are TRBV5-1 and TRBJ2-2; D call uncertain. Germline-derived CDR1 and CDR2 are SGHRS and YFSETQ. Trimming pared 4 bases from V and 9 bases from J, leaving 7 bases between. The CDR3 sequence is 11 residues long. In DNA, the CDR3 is TGCGCCAGCAGCAGTACGAGGGAGCTGTTTTTT. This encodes CASSSTRELFF.

The CDR3 DNA is TGTGCCAGCAGACCCTGGGCAGTCTCCTATGGCTACACCTTC. It codes for CASRPWAVSYGYTF. The chain has TRBV5-4 and TRBJ1-2; D gene ambiguous. V was pared by 5 bases and J by 4 bases, with 15 bases between. The V gene's germline CDR1 is SGHNT and CDR2 YYREEE (reference sequence). The CDR3 length is 14 residues.

The CDR3 nucleotides read TGTGCCAGCAGCTTGACCCCGCGGGGGCAGTTCTTC. It translates to CASSLTPRGQFF. This chain links TRBV5-6 with TRBJ2-1; the D gene is possibly TRBD2 (6 bases). The CDR3 loop spans 12 amino acids. Trimming removed 1 base at V and 12 bases at J, with 11 bases between. CDR1 is SGHDT and CDR2 is YYEEEE in the germline V gene.

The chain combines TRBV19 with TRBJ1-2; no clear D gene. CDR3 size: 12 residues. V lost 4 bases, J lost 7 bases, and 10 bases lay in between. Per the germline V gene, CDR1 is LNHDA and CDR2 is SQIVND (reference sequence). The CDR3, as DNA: TGTGCCAGTAGTAGGACCCTGCGTGGCTACACCTTC. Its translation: CASSRTLRGYTF.

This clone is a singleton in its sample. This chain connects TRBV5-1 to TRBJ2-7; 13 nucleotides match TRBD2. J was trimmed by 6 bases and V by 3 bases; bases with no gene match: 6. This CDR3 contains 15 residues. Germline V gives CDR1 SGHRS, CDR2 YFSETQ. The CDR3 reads CASSSGTSGIREQYF. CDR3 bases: TGCGCCAGCAGCTCCGGGACTAGCGGGATTCGCGAGCAGTACTTC.

The CDR3 DNA sequence: TGTGCCAGCAGCCAAAGGGCGGGGATAGGGCCTATGAACACTGAAGCTTTCTTT. Amino acid sequence: CASSQRAGIGPMNTEAFF. The rearrangement joins TRBV14 to TRBJ1-1; D is ambiguous. Per the germline V gene, CDR1 is SGHDN and CDR2 is FVKESK. The CDR3 length is 18 residues. V gave up 2 bases and J gave up 0 bases, with 19 bases separating them.

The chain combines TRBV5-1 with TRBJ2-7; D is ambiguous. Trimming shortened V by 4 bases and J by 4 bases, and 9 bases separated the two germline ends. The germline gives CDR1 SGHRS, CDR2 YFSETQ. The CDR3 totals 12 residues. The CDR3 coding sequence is TGCGCCAGCAGCCTCGAAGGTTACGAGCAGTACTTC. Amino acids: CASSLEGYEQYF.